This TCR beta chain originates from a study of memory CD4+ T cells and cytomegalovirus serostatus. Study-wide findings and caveats: CMV serostatus prediction reached median AUC around 0.95, or 0.9 with US-trained model.

This CDR3 region has 20 residues. After removal of 5 bases from V and 0 bases from J, the junction contained 17 bases not matched to a gene. Germline lookup yields CDR1 SGHVS and CDR2 FNYEAQ. The protocol was immunoSEQ multiplex PCR, while the TCRdb copy is restricted to in-frame clones and leaves out a portion. The sample has around 54,000 clones; under 80% are singletons. Single viable CD3+CD4+CD8-CD45RO+ cells were sorted as the memory CD4+ T cells. Comments on this clone: What it recognizes is unknown.

This receptor was obtained from an adult in good health and CMV-seronegative. Material for sequencing was memory CD4+ T cells from blood. The rearrangement uses TRBV7-6 and TRBJ1-5; TRBD1 matches 9 bases. The chain's CDR3 is CASSLRSGTGSAYSNQPQHF. The CDR3 DNA reads as TGTGCCAGCAGCCTACGATCCGGGACAGGGAGCGCTTATAGCAATCAGCCCCAGCATTTT.